The TCR beta chain under discussion was sequenced for a study of shared clonotypes between healthy human individuals. Looking at the study overall: CD8 memory received one plate per donor, CD8 naive two, CD4 memory three and CD4 naive three.

Study conclusions and caveats: Researchers found naive subsets generally carried larger estimated richness than memory subsets. Incomplete sequencing of sorted subsets was indicated by rarefaction despite large depth. The naive CD4 repertoires of four donors were compared, and about 5% of clonotypes were shared.

The table came from immunoSEQ multiplex PCR; TCRdb's copy has only in-frame clones and leaves some out. The sample has more than 2 million clones; 90% to 95% are singletons. The V and J ends lost 7 bases and 0 bases, in that order; junction bases with no gene match: 2. The CDR3 contains 13 residues. Germline loops: CDR1 SNHLY, CDR2 FYNNEI. As regards this clone: The antigen is unknown.

Input material: naive CD4+ T cells sorted from blood. The subset denotes: CD45RA+ positively selected. This TCR was recovered from a man aged 18 to 35 in good health. V gene TRBV2 combines with J gene TRBJ2-7, with 8 bases aligning to TRBD1. The CDR3 is CASNGQGSYEQYF. The CDR3 region has the DNA TGTGCCAGCAATGGACAGGGCTCCTACGAGCAGTACTTC.